These T cell receptor beta chains were read from a single sample in a study of cytomegalovirus exposure and HLA in healthy donors. Here immunoSEQ multiplex PCR was the method, and the copy in TCRdb shows in-frame clones only, minus some. The table includes under 250,000 clones, under 95% detected once. Sequenced input: PBMCs. The source is a woman aged 18-30 years in good health and CMV-seronegative. Both conserved end residues are part of each CDR3. The D gene is left open where the match is weak. A clone size is listed for some rows: how often the clone was seen (once, few, many), or a class if it is expanded.

d_gene	v_gene	abundance	len	j_gene	CDR3nt	CDR3aa
.	TRBV7-3	.	16	TRBJ2-2	TGTGCCAGCAGTCTTCCGCGGGCAGCGAACACCGGGGAGCTGTTTTTT	CASSLPRAANTGELFF
.	TRBV6-5	.	15	TRBJ1-5	TGTGCCAGCAGTTCGACATATCATAGCAATCAGCCCCAGCATTTT	CASSSTYHSNQPQHF
.	TRBV5-1	.	15	TRBJ2-3	TGCGCCAGCAGCCCCCAGACGGGGAGCACAGATACGCAGTATTTT	CASSPQTGSTDTQYF
TRBD2	TRBV5-1	.	19	TRBJ2-1	TGCGCCAGCAGCTTGGCCGGGACTAGCGGGAGATTGGGATACAATGAGCAGTTCTTC	CASSLAGTSGRLGYNEQFF
.	TRBV9	.	13	TRBJ2-1	TGTGCCAGCAGCGTTACAAACCCACCTGAGCAGTTCTTC	CASSVTNPPEQFF
.	TRBV28	few	14	TRBJ2-2	TGTGCCAGCGGGGGACTCGCCGGGGGCGGGGAGCTGTTTTTT	CASGGLAGGGELFF
.	TRBV19	.	12	TRBJ1-2	TGTGCCACAAGGACAGACTCAGATGGCTACACCTTC	CATRTDSDGYTF
TRBD1	TRBV9	.	15	TRBJ1-2	TGTGCCAGCAGCGTGACAGGGGGGATCGACTATGGCTACACCTTC	CASSVTGGIDYGYTF
TRBD2	TRBV2	.	16	TRBJ2-1	TGTGCCAGCAGGCCACCGGGACTAGCGGGAGGAATTGAGCAGTTCTTC	CASRPPGLAGGIEQFF
TRBD2	TRBV4-2	once	19	TRBJ2-2	TGTGCCAGCAGCCAAGAACTCGGACTAGCGGGATCGAACACCGGGGAGCTGTTTTTT	CASSQELGLAGSNTGELFF
TRBD2	TRBV6-1	.	13	TRBJ2-7	TGTGCCAGCAGGGTAGCGGGAGCGCACGAGCAGTACTTC	CASRVAGAHEQYF
.	TRBV7-9	.	13	TRBJ1-1	TGTGCCAGCAGCTTACACGGGAACACTGAAGCTTTCTTT	CASSLHGNTEAFF
.	TRBV6-1	.	14	TRBJ2-7	TGTGCCAGCAGTGAATTGCGAAGCTCCTACGAGCAGTACTTC	CASSELRSSYEQYF